The 21 T cell receptor beta chains below come from one sample, sequenced in a study of blood T cells in healthy people across ages (dated by TCRdb to the mid-2010s). To prepare the library, 5' RACE was applied. The data were produced on an Illumina HiSeq 2500. A second about 7 to 12 cycle PCR used a sample-barcoded 5' primer and a J-beta primer mix. TCRdb took the public reads, trimmed them with fastp at Q25, ran MiXCR for clone calling and kept in-frame beta chains. Identical CDR3 proteins give one entry, which carries the most common genes and DNA. The sample table contains 800,000 to 950,000 distinct CDR3 sequences; only one count was recorded for roughly 35% of them. The ten largest make up 10% to 15% of the sample. The sequenced sample consisted of blood. The receptors derive from a man aged 18 to 29 in good health.

The chain employs TRBV6-6 and TRBJ1-4; D not resolved. Germline assignment: CDR1 MNHNY and CDR2 SVGAGI (reference sequence). The CDR3 is 14 residues long. The ends were cut back, 6 bases at V and 3 bases at J, with 11 bases in the middle. CDR3 DNA: TGTGCCAGCAGGGGAGGGCGGGCTAATGAAAAACTGTTTTTT. Translating gives CASRGGRANEKLFF.

The table lists this clonotype with a few counts. The chain has TRBV20-1 and TRBJ1-1; 7 bases line up with TRBD1. V was pared by 5 bases and J by 7 bases, with 7 bases of the junction left unmatched. The germline gives CDR1 DFQATT, CDR2 SNEGSKA (reference sequence). The CDR3 length is 12 residues. The CDR3 spells CSAYIRGFEAFF. CDR3 nucleotide sequence: TGCAGTGCTTATATCAGGGGGTTTGAAGCTTTCTTT.

The CDR3 DNA reads TGCAGTGCTAGAACTGTATCCCCTAGCGGGGGTGGCACAGATACGCAGTATTTT. It is translated as CSARTVSPSGGGTDTQYF. J is TRBJ2-3 and V is TRBV20-1; TRBD2 matches 10 bases. With V trimmed by 2 bases and J by 1 base, 12 bases remained unmatched. The CDR3 spans 18 residues. Germline CDR1 reads DFQATT; CDR2 reads SNEGSKA (reference sequence).

Comment on this clonotype: The junction departs from the called germline gene at one end, perhaps through a read error. The V and J genes are TRBV12-3 or TRBV12-4 and TRBJ1-2; D might be TRBD1 (5 bases). This CDR3 spans 12 amino acids. The CDR3 protein is CANSLAGNGYTF. In nucleotides, the CDR3 is TGTGCCAACAGTTTAGCAGGGAATGGCTACACCTTC.

In its sample, this clonotype was seen many times. The chain links TRBV9 to TRBJ2-3; 12 nucleotides align to TRBD1. J lost 2 bases, V lost 4 bases, and 5 bases had no gene match. The germline V gene encodes CDR1 SGDLS and CDR2 YYNGEE. CDR3 length: 16 residues. The CDR3 region is CASSLGTGGLTDTQYF. DNA for the CDR3: TGTGCCAGCAGCCTTGGGACAGGGGGCCTCACAGATACGCAGTATTTT.

This clonotype came up many times. The chain recombines TRBV20-1 with TRBJ2-1; D is possibly TRBD2 (7 bases). The V end was cut by 2 bases, the J end by 4 bases, with 18 bases between. Germline V gene lookup returns CDR1 DFQATT and CDR2 SNEGSKA (reference sequence). CDR3 length: 16 amino acids. The CDR3 bases are TGCAGTGCTAGATCGCCTCGGGGGGCCAATTACAATGAGCAGTTCTTC. The encoded protein is CSARSPRGANYNEQFF.

Comments on this clonotype: Since a much larger clone is just one base distant, this may be a read error. The chain uses TRBV5-6 and TRBJ2-7, with D hard to call. The CDR3 is made up of 14 amino acids. Trimming cost V 4 bases and J 6 bases, with 17 bases left between them. In germline, CDR1 is SGHDT, CDR2 YYEEEE. DNA of the CDR3: TGTGCCAGCAGCCGAGGACCCCTCACCGCCGAGCAGTACTTC. Translation gives CASSRGPLTAEQYF. The complete variable domain, with remaining parts taken from reference TRBV5-6 and TRBJ2-7, reads DAGVTQSPTHLIKTRGQQVTLRCSPKSGHDTVSWYQQALGQGPQFIFQYYEEEERQRGNFPDRFSGHQFPNYSSELNVNALLLGDSALYLCASSRGPLTAEQYFGPGTRLTVT.

This clonotype was seen a handful of times. V and J are TRBV5-1 and TRBJ2-1; 8 bases fit TRBD2. CDR1 and CDR2 (germline): SGHRS, YFSETQ. Germline trimming cut 4 bases from V and 2 bases from J; bases unmatched to any gene: 5. This CDR3 region has 15 residues. CDR3 sequence: CASSPAGGTYNEQFF. CDR3 bases: TGCGCCAGCAGCCCCGCGGGGGGCACCTACAATGAGCAGTTCTTC.

This chain uses TRBV4-1 with TRBJ2-4; D may be TRBD2 (5 bases). Germline values: CDR1 MGHRA, CDR2 YSYEKL. Trimming took 5 bases from V and 0 from J, leaving 14 bases between them. This CDR3 has 16 amino acids. CDR3 nucleotides: TGCGCCAGCAGCGATATGGCGCGGGTAGCCAAAAACATTCAGTACTTC. Translating gives CASSDMARVAKNIQYF.

This clonotype was counted between two and nine times. V is TRBV4-3 and J is TRBJ1-1; D remains ambiguous. The CDR3 loop spans 13 amino acids. From germline, CDR1 is LGHNA and CDR2 YSLEER. V was shortened by 5 bases and J by 7 bases, with 14 bases between the two germline ends. The CDR3 nucleotides read TGCGCCAGCAGCTCCTCCGGTTCGGGTGAAGCTTTCTTT. Its translation is CASSSSGSGEAFF.

On this clonotype itself: Being one base from a much bigger clone, this may be a read error. V and J are TRBV6-5 and TRBJ2-1; D is tentatively TRBD1 or TRBD2 (6 bases each). Germline V CDR1 and CDR2: MNHEY, SVGAGI. CDR3 length: 14 amino acids. In DNA form, the CDR3 reads TGTGCCAGCAGTCAAGGGGGGAATTACAATGGGCAGTTCTTC. It encodes CASSQGGNYNGQFF.

The table lists this clonotype with a few counts. The rearrangement joins TRBV7-3 to TRBJ1-6; 7 nucleotides line up with TRBD1. The CDR3 loop spans 15 amino acids. Germline-derived CDR1 and CDR2 are SGHTA and FQGTGA. J was trimmed by 9 bases and V by 1 base; bases with no gene match: 6. The CDR3 protein is CASSLNDRDGSPLHF. CDR3 bases: TGTGCCAGCAGCTTAAACGACAGGGACGGTTCACCCCTCCACTTT.

This clonotype was picked up a small number of times. The rearrangement joins TRBV6-5 to TRBJ2-1; the match to TRBD1 covers 7 bases. Germline V CDR1 and CDR2: MNHEY, SVGAGI. The CDR3 is 16 residues long. The V segment lost 0 bases and the J segment 7 bases; nucleotides outside the gene matches: 9. CDR3 DNA: TGTGCCAGCAGTTACTCATGGGACAGTGTAAAGAATGAGCAGTTCTTC. Amino acid sequence: CASSYSWDSVKNEQFF.

This rearrangement joins TRBV3-1 to TRBJ1-2; D remains unclear. V dropped 4 bases and J dropped 2 bases, with 11 bases sitting between them. The CDR3 is 14 amino acids. Germline V CDR1 and CDR2: LGHDT, YNNKEL (reference sequence). CDR3 nucleotide sequence: TGTGCCAGCAGCCTCCTAGGCCTAAACTATGGCTACACCTTC. Its translation: CASSLLGLNYGYTF.

For this clonotype: This sequence may be a read error, since a much larger clone differs from it by one base. The CDR3 protein is CASSFARYEQYF. The CDR3 DNA reads TGTGCCAGCAGCTTCGCCCGCTACGAGCAGTACTTC. The chain couples TRBV12-3 or TRBV12-4 to TRBJ2-7; no reliable D call. This CDR3 is built from 12 residues. V gave up 6 bases and J gave up 3 bases, with 9 bases separating them.

The chain uses TRBV29-1 and TRBJ2-1; 12 positions agree with TRBD2. J gave up 0 bases and V 6 bases, and 9 bases lay outside the gene matches. This CDR3 comprises 17 residues. CDR1 is SQVTM, CDR2 ANQGSEA, per germline. CDR3 nucleotides: TGCAGCGTGCTTGGGACTAGCGGGTGGATCTCCTACAATGAGCAGTTCTTC. Translation gives CSVLGTSGWISYNEQFF.

This clonotype was recorded a few times. The J gene is TRBJ1-1, the V gene TRBV5-1; D possibly corresponds to TRBD1 (6 bases). The CDR3 covers 13 residues. V gave up 4 bases and J gave up 11 bases, with 18 bases separating them. Germline values: CDR1 SGHRS, CDR2 YFSETQ. The CDR3 DNA reads TGCGCCAGCAGCCCGGGGGAACAGGGACTGGCTTTCTTT. This gives the protein CASSPGEQGLAFF.

This clonotype was detected a few times. The chain joins TRBV2 to TRBJ2-3, with D maybe TRBD1 (6 bases). The CDR3 covers 13 residues. CDR1 SNHLY and CDR2 FYNNEI come from the germline V gene. Deletions cut 2 bases from V and 6 bases from J, with 9 bases between. Here the CDR3 reads CASSELQGDTQYF. The CDR3 nucleotides are TGTGCCAGCAGTGAACTTCAGGGGGATACGCAGTATTTT.

The chain employs TRBV6-6 and TRBJ1-1, with 9 bases fitting TRBD1. In germline, CDR1 is MNHNY, CDR2 SVGAGI (reference sequence). CDR3 size: 15 residues. Trimming cost V 4 bases and J 2 bases; bases outside gene matches: 5. DNA for the CDR3: TGTGCCAGCAGTTCCCACAGGGGGCGAAACACTGAAGCTTTCTTT. Translated: CASSSHRGRNTEAFF.

This chain links TRBV20-1 with TRBJ1-6, with 7 bases aligning to TRBD1. Germline CDR1 and CDR2: DFQATT and SNEGSKA (reference sequence). This CDR3 has 14 amino acids. The trim removed 4 bases at V and 6 bases at J, leaving 6 bases unmatched. CDR3 region: CSATPDRFNSPLHF. The CDR3 bases are TGCAGTGCTACCCCGGACAGGTTTAATTCACCCCTCCACTTT.

The chain uses TRBV7-2 and TRBJ2-1; no definite D call. The V gene's germline CDR1 is SGHTA and CDR2 FQGNSA. This CDR3 comprises 14 residues. Trimming took off 0 bases at V and 1 base at J, with 4 bases between the two ends. The CDR3 protein is CASSLARSYNEQFF. The CDR3 DNA reads as TGTGCCAGCAGCTTAGCCAGGTCCTACAATGAGCAGTTCTTC. Full variable domain (rest looked up from reference TRBV7-2 and TRBJ2-1): GAGVSQSPSNKVTEKGKDVELRCDPISGHTALYWYRQSLGQGLEFLIYFQGNSAPDKSGLPSDRFSAERTGGSVSTLTIQRTQQEDSAVYLCASSLARSYNEQFFGPGTRLTVL.